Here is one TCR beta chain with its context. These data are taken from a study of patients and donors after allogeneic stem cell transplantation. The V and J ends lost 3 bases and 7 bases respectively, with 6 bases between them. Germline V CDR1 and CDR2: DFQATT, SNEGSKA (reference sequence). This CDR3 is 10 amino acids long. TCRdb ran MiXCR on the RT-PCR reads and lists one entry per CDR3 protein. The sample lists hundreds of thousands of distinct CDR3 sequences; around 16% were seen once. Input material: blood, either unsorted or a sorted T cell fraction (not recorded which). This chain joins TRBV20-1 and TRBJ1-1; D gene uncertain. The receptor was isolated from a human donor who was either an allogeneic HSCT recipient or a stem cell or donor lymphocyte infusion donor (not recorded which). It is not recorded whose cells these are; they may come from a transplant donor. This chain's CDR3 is CSASSVEAFF. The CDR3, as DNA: TGCAGTGCTAGTAGTGTTGAAGCTTTCTTT.